These 29 T cell receptor beta chains originate from one sample sequenced in a study of blood T cell repertoires in COVID-19. Some clones are missing from TCRdb's copy, which holds only in-frame ones; the method was immunoSEQ multiplex PCR. Here the sample spans tens of thousands of clones, 80% to 90% being singletons. Sequenced: peripheral blood. The receptors were sampled from a middle-aged man with acute or convalescent COVID-19.

The genes are TRBV7-8 and TRBJ1-1, with 10 nucleotides matching TRBD1. The germline V gene encodes CDR1 SGHVS and CDR2 FQNEAQ. V lost 5 bases to trimming and J lost 4 bases; unmatched junction nucleotides: 7. The CDR3 is 15 amino acids. The CDR3 DNA follows: TGTGCCAGCAGCCCAAAGACAGGGGGCTTCACTGAAGCTTTCTTT. Its protein is CASSPKTGGFTEAFF.

The CDR3 bases are TGTGCCAGCAGTGAGGAGAACAGGGTTGAGCAGTTCTTC. Residues: CASSEENRVEQFF. The chain joins TRBV2 to TRBJ2-1; possible D gene TRBD1, 6 bases. Germline V lookup: CDR1 SNHLY, CDR2 FYNNEI. This CDR3 contains 13 residues. Trimming removed 3 bases at V and 9 bases at J, with 12 bases between.

The V and J genes are TRBV5-1 and TRBJ1-4; D gene unclear. The CDR3 has 13 amino acids. CDR1 and CDR2 (germline): SGHRS, YFSETQ. V was clipped by 2 bases and J by 6 bases, with 8 bases between them. In DNA, the CDR3 is TGCGCCAGCAGCTTAGCGGGAGATGAAAAACTGTTTTTT. Translating it yields CASSLAGDEKLFF.

V usage is TRBV7-9 and J usage is TRBJ2-3; D is unclear. Trimming took 1 base from V and 6 from J, leaving 14 bases between them. CDR1 is SEHNR, CDR2 FQNEAQ, per germline (reference sequence). The CDR3 consists of 15 residues. The CDR3: CASSLGLPPADTQYF. The CDR3 DNA reads as TGTGCCAGCAGCTTAGGTCTACCCCCCGCGGATACGCAGTATTTT.

The chain joins TRBV29-1 to TRBJ2-3; D not certain. Germline assignment: CDR1 SQVTM and CDR2 ANQGSEA. Trimming removed 4 bases from V and 0 bases from J, with 8 bases in between. The CDR3 loop spans 13 amino acids. CDR3 sequence: CSVAKVSTDTQYF. In nucleotides, the CDR3 is TGCAGCGTTGCTAAAGTTAGCACAGATACGCAGTATTTT.

The J gene is TRBJ2-4, the V gene TRBV7-9; maybe TRBD2 (5 bases). The CDR3 extends over 13 amino acids. CDR1 is SEHNR, CDR2 FQNEAQ, per germline (reference sequence). The ends were cut back, 0 bases at V and 5 bases at J, with 5 bases in the middle. The CDR3 reads CASSLAGENIQYF. CDR3 sequence (DNA): TGTGCCAGCAGCTTAGCGGGAGAAAACATTCAGTACTTC.

This clone was observed a handful of times. This sequence joins TRBV27 and TRBJ2-7, with TRBD1 identical over 10 bases. The J segment lost 5 bases and the V segment lost 6 bases, leaving 7 bases of the junction unmatched. This CDR3 contains 14 residues. Per the germline V gene, CDR1 is MNHEY and CDR2 is SMNVEV (reference sequence). Here the CDR3 reads CASRRPGTGDEQYF. CDR3 sequence (DNA): TGTGCCAGCAGACGTCCCGGGACAGGGGACGAGCAGTACTTC.

The chain joins TRBV3-1 (or the pseudogene TRBV3-2) to TRBJ2-2; 8 nucleotides match TRBD1. The CDR3 consists of 14 residues. The germline V gene encodes CDR1 LGHDT and CDR2 YNNKEL (reference sequence). Trimming at V came to 6 bases and at J to 7 bases, leaving 7 bases not matched to a gene. The CDR3 sequence is CASRTGARGGELFF. In DNA form, the CDR3 reads TGTGCCAGCAGGACAGGGGCTCGGGGCGGGGAGCTGTTTTTT.

This clone was observed a handful of times. The chain carries TRBV2 and TRBJ2-1, with 10 positions matching TRBD1. This CDR3 comprises 16 residues. J was trimmed by 5 bases and V by 8 bases; bases with no gene match: 12. Germline lookup yields CDR1 SNHLY and CDR2 FYNNEI. The CDR3 DNA sequence: TGTGCCAGCCGAGGGTTAGGGACAGGGGATGACAATGAGCAGTTCTTC. Its translation: CASRGLGTGDDNEQFF.

The J gene is TRBJ2-1, the V gene TRBV5-1; 9 bases align to TRBD2. The CDR3 contains 17 residues. V gave up 0 bases and J gave up 7 bases; unmatched junction bases: 11. Per the germline V gene, CDR1 is SGHRS and CDR2 is YFSETQ. The CDR3 DNA reads TGCGCCAGCAGCTTGGATGGCGGGAGGGCTAAGGGGAATGAGCAGTTCTTC. It translates to CASSLDGGRAKGNEQFF.

The chain combines TRBV9 with TRBJ1-1, with TRBD1 matching over 8 bases. The CDR3 has 15 residues. The ends lost 3 bases at V and 5 bases at J; junction bases unmatched: 9. In germline, CDR1 is SGDLS, CDR2 YYNGEE. This chain's CDR3 is CASSGHQGAGTEAFF. The DNA of the CDR3 is TGTGCCAGCAGCGGACATCAGGGGGCGGGTACTGAAGCTTTCTTT.

The chain employs TRBV11-2 and TRBJ1-1; D might be TRBD1 (5 bases). The CDR3 runs 13 residues. Per the germline V gene, CDR1 is SGHAT and CDR2 is FQNNGV. Deletions cut 3 bases from V and 6 bases from J, with 11 bases between. The DNA of the CDR3 is TGTGCCAGCAGCTTTGCCGGGGGGGCTGAAGCTTTCTTT. As protein: CASSFAGGAEAFF.

The V call is TRBV7-2, the J call TRBJ2-2; 7 bases agree with TRBD2. Unmatched junction bases numbered 8, after V lost 8 bases and J lost 5 bases. Germline values: CDR1 SGHTA, CDR2 FQGNSA. CDR3 length: 14 residues. CDR3 residues: CASGHGSGTGELFF. Here the CDR3 DNA reads TGTGCCAGCGGGCACGGTAGCGGGACCGGGGAGCTGTTTTTT.

The count of this clone is one. This sequence joins TRBV27 and TRBJ2-7, with D perhaps matching TRBD2 (5 bases). From germline, CDR1 is MNHEY and CDR2 SMNVEV (reference sequence). This CDR3 comprises 16 residues. V was shortened by 6 bases and J by 5 bases, with 23 bases between the two germline ends. This chain's CDR3 is CASSGRRGYVLHEQYF. Written as DNA, the CDR3 is TGTGCCAGCAGCGGTCGACGGGGATACGTTCTCCACGAGCAGTACTTC.

The chain links TRBV6-2 or TRBV6-3 to TRBJ2-7, with 8 bases lining up with TRBD2. Germline V lookup: CDR1 MNHEY, CDR2 SVGEGT. V lost 0 bases and J lost 2; bases outside the gene matches: 9. The CDR3 runs to 17 residues. This CDR3 is CASSYSLTSGLPYEQYF. The CDR3 region has the DNA TGTGCCAGCAGTTACTCCCTAACTAGCGGCCTCCCCTACGAGCAGTACTTC.

This clone was observed a single time. This chain joins TRBV19 and TRBJ2-3, with D unclear. V lost 4 bases, J lost 0 bases, and 8 bases lay in between. Per the germline V gene, CDR1 is LNHDA and CDR2 is SQIVND (reference sequence). The CDR3 runs to 14 residues. CDR3 loop: CASSTLQSTDTQYF. In nucleotides, the CDR3 is TGTGCCAGTAGTACCCTACAGAGCACAGATACGCAGTATTTT.

V is TRBV7-9 and J is TRBJ2-3; the match to TRBD1 covers 11 bases. Germline V gene lookup returns CDR1 SEHNR and CDR2 FQNEAQ (reference sequence). Germline trimming cut 3 bases from V and 5 bases from J; bases unmatched to any gene: 4. There are 15 residues in the CDR3. Written as DNA, the CDR3 is TGTGCCAGCAGCTTGGGACAGGGGGGAGAAGATACGCAGTATTTT. It yields the protein CASSLGQGGEDTQYF.

The chain couples TRBV7-9 to TRBJ2-6; 9 bases match TRBD1. The CDR3 has 18 amino acids. J was trimmed by 2 bases and V by 5 bases; bases with no gene match: 10. In germline, CDR1 is SEHNR, CDR2 FQNEAQ (reference sequence). The CDR3 spells CASSPPGQGLAGANVLTF. The CDR3 DNA reads as TGTGCCAGCAGCCCTCCGGGACAGGGATTAGCTGGGGCCAACGTCCTGACTTTC.

The DNA for the CDR3 is TGTGCCAGCACCCTTATGAACACTGAAGCTTTCTTT. Translated, it gives CASTLMNTEAFF. This sequence joins TRBV7-9 and TRBJ1-1; no firm D call. Trimming removed 7 bases at V and 0 bases at J, with 6 bases between. Germline V CDR1 and CDR2: SEHNR, FQNEAQ (reference sequence). CDR3 length: 12 amino acids. The full variable domain, its missing parts supplied by reference TRBV7-9 and TRBJ1-1, is DTGVSQNPRHKITKRGQNVTFRCDPISEHNRLYWYRQTLGQGPEFLTYFQNEAQLEKSRLLSDRFSAERPKGSFSTLEIQRTEQGDSAMYLCASTLMNTEAFFGQGTRLTVV.

The chain joins TRBV27 to TRBJ2-2; possibly TRBD1 for D (5 bases). CDR1 and CDR2 from the germline V gene are MNHEY and SMNVEV (reference sequence). The CDR3 consists of 16 residues. Trimming removed 4 bases at V and 2 bases at J, with 14 bases between. The CDR3, as DNA: TGTGCCAGCAGTTCCATTCGGACATTTAACACCGGGGAGCTGTTTTTT. This sequence encodes CASSSIRTFNTGELFF.

The chain joins TRBV13 to TRBJ2-5; perhaps TRBD2 as D (7 bases). V was shortened by 4 bases and J by 7 bases, with 22 bases between the two germline ends. Germline CDR1 PRHDT, CDR2 FYEKMQ (reference sequence). This CDR3 comprises 16 residues. This CDR3 reads CASSSRGGGRLVTQYF. CDR3 sequence (DNA): TGTGCCAGCAGCTCCAGGGGAGGGGGGCGCCTTGTGACCCAGTACTTC.

Comments on this clone: One junction end does not reproduce the germline sequence, and a read error may be involved. CDR3: CASSPEGGGSNEQYF. The CDR3 nucleotides are TGTGCCAGCAGCCCGGAAGGGGGGGGCTCCAACGAGCAGTACTTC. The chain recombines TRBV9 with TRBJ2-7; TRBD2 might be the D (7 bases). The CDR3 length is 15 residues. CDR1 is SGDLS, CDR2 YYNGEE, per germline.

The V call is TRBV15, the J call TRBJ1-5; D is uncertain. The germline gives CDR1 LNHNV, CDR2 YYDKDF (reference sequence). The CDR3 extends over 12 amino acids. V shed 2 bases and J shed 4 bases, with 3 bases lying between them. CDR3 region: CATSRPNQPQHF. The CDR3 coding sequence is TGTGCCACCAGCAGACCAAATCAGCCCCAGCATTTT.

In DNA, the CDR3 is TGTGCCATCGAGATTAACACTGAAGCTTTCTTT. It encodes CAIEINTEAFF. V usage is TRBV10-3 and J usage is TRBJ1-1; D unresolved. There are 11 residues in the CDR3. CDR1 ENHRY and CDR2 SYGVKD come from the germline V gene. V was shortened by 8 bases and J by 2 bases, with 6 bases between the two germline ends.

The chain has TRBV28 and TRBJ2-3; TRBD2 aligns across 8 bases. CDR3 length: 16 residues. Germline values: CDR1 MDHEN, CDR2 SYDVKM. V shed 5 bases, J shed 4 bases, and the junction held 11 bases outside the gene matches. The chain's CDR3 is CASSPLTGGPSDTQYF. The CDR3 nucleotides read TGTGCCAGCAGTCCCCTGACGGGAGGGCCCTCAGATACGCAGTATTTT.

The chain couples TRBV7-3 to TRBJ2-3; D not certain. Between the trimmed V and J ends, which lost 4 bases and 1 base, there was a span of 3 bases. Germline CDR1 SGHTA, CDR2 FQGTGA. The CDR3 extends over 12 amino acids. The chain's CDR3 is CASSSGTDTQYF. The CDR3 bases are TGTGCCAGCAGCTCAGGCACAGATACGCAGTATTTT.

The rearrangement uses TRBV2 and TRBJ1-5, with D maybe TRBD1 (5 bases). Germline V gives CDR1 SNHLY, CDR2 FYNNEI. Trimming left V 5 bases short and J 5 bases short, with 10 bases between. The CDR3 extends over 13 amino acids. The CDR3 is CASSSGFDQPQHF. In nucleotides, the CDR3 is TGTGCCAGCAGTTCAGGGTTCGATCAGCCCCAGCATTTT.

The V gene is TRBV14, the J gene TRBJ2-7, with TRBD2 matching 7 bases. This CDR3 is built from 15 residues. Trimming cost V 0 bases and J 3 bases; bases outside gene matches: 5. Germline loops: CDR1 SGHDN, CDR2 FVKESK. CDR3 residues: CASSQDALAVYEQYF. The CDR3 DNA follows: TGTGCCAGCAGCCAAGATGCGCTAGCGGTCTACGAGCAGTACTTC.

This chain uses TRBV11-2 with TRBJ2-1, with 7 bases lining up with TRBD2. Germline CDR1 SGHAT, CDR2 FQNNGV. With 1 base clipped from V and 1 base from J, the junction kept 4 bases outside the gene matches. CDR3 size: 16 residues. The CDR3 sequence is CASSLAGRASYNEQFF. In nucleotides, the CDR3 is TGTGCCAGCAGCTTAGCGGGGAGGGCATCCTACAATGAGCAGTTCTTC.